Listed here are 30 T cell receptor beta chains from one sample, sequenced in a study of blood T cells in healthy people across ages. Using a J-beta primer mix together with a sample-barcoded 5' primer, a second PCR was run for about 6 to 11 cycles. TCRdb analysed the 5' RACE reads with MiXCR anew, one entry per CDR3 protein. The repertoire holds over 600,000 distinct CDR3 sequences, around a fifth seen once, with about 3.6% in the top ten. The sequencing input was blood. The receptors originated from a man between 65 and 85 years old in good health.

V is TRBV18 and J is TRBJ2-1; D tentatively reads TRBD1 or TRBD2 (5 bases each). Germline assignment: CDR1 KGHSH and CDR2 LQKENI. Trimming removed 4 bases from V and 1 base from J, with 14 bases in between. The CDR3 runs to 16 residues. CDR3 amino acids: CASSLSRGASYNEQFF. The CDR3 DNA follows: TGTGCCAGCTCACTTAGCCGAGGGGCATCCTACAATGAGCAGTTCTTC.

The V gene is TRBV3-1, the J gene TRBJ2-7, with 8 bases identical to TRBD1. V was clipped by 4 bases and J by 3 bases; unmatched bases: 8. The V gene's germline CDR1 is LGHDT and CDR2 YNNKEL (reference sequence). This CDR3 has 15 amino acids. This chain's CDR3 is CASSLGQGMGYEQYF. Written as DNA, the CDR3 is TGTGCCAGCAGCCTCGGACAGGGAATGGGCTACGAGCAGTACTTC.

The gene calls are TRBV9 and TRBJ1-2; maybe TRBD1 (5 bases). V lost 3 bases and J lost 7, with 13 bases in between. The CDR3 is 13 residues long. Germline V gives CDR1 SGDLS, CDR2 YYNGEE. The chain's CDR3 is CASSASGARGYTF. CDR3 coding DNA: TGTGCCAGCAGCGCCTCCGGGGCGCGTGGCTACACCTTC.

The chain uses TRBV4-1 and TRBJ1-5; D is perhaps TRBD1 (6 bases). The CDR3 runs to 14 residues. CDR1 and CDR2 (germline): MGHRA, YSYEKL. Deletions cut 5 bases from V and 5 bases from J, with 13 bases between. Here the CDR3 reads CASSRTGRDQPQHF. The DNA of the CDR3 is TGCGCCAGCAGCAGAACAGGGCGGGATCAGCCCCAGCATTTT.

This clonotype came up a few times. The rearrangement uses TRBV20-1 and TRBJ2-1; D gene uncertain. The CDR3 has 14 residues. CDR1 and CDR2 (germline): DFQATT, SNEGSKA (reference sequence). V was trimmed by 2 bases and J by 4 bases, leaving 12 bases between them. The CDR3 region is CSARRTTTYNEQFF. The CDR3 region has the DNA TGCAGTGCTAGAAGAACTACTACATACAATGAGCAGTTCTTC.

This chain's CDR3 is CASSQGGGKTQYF. Written as DNA, the CDR3 is TGTGCCAGCAGCCAAGGGGGGGGGAAGACCCAGTACTTC. V gene TRBV3-1 combines with J gene TRBJ2-5; 7 bases match TRBD2. This CDR3 spans 13 amino acids. Germline V gives CDR1 LGHDT, CDR2 YNNKEL (reference sequence). J gave up 6 bases and V 1 base, and 2 bases lay outside the gene matches.

The chain combines TRBV12-3 or TRBV12-4 with TRBJ1-1, with D possibly matching TRBD1 (5 bases). This CDR3 region has 14 residues. With 5 bases removed from V and 3 bases from J, the gap between germline ends came to 13 bases. CDR3 nucleotide sequence: TGTGCCAGCAGTAAACAGGAGGGGCACACTGAAGCTTTCTTT. Encoded protein: CASSKQEGHTEAFF.

The chain is built from TRBV15 and TRBJ2-7, with unresolved D. The CDR3 has 11 residues. With 4 bases removed from V and 4 bases from J, the gap between germline ends came to 5 bases. Germline lookup yields CDR1 LNHNV and CDR2 YYDKDF (reference sequence). The CDR3 DNA is TGTGCCACCAGCAACGGATACGAGCAGTACTTC. Translated: CATSNGYEQYF.

The chain couples TRBV5-1 to TRBJ2-5, with a weak D call TRBD1 (6 bases). With 0 bases removed from V and 4 bases from J, the gap between germline ends came to 13 bases. The CDR3 is made up of 15 amino acids. CDR1 SGHRS and CDR2 YFSETQ come from the germline V gene. In DNA form, the CDR3 reads TGCGCCAGCAGCTTGGAGAGGGGGTATGGAGAGACCCAGTACTTC. Translated: CASSLERGYGETQYF. The full variable domain, its missing parts supplied by reference TRBV5-1 and TRBJ2-5, is KAGVTQTPRYLIKTRGQQVTLSCSPISGHRSVSWYQQTPGQGLQFLFEYFSETQRNKGNFPGRFSGRQFSNSRSEMNVSTLELGDSALYLCASSLERGYGETQYFGPGTRLLVL.

A few counts support this clonotype. CDR3 nucleotides: TGTGCCAGCAGCTTAGTGGGGGATTCCCACGAGCAGTACTTC. This gives the protein CASSLVGDSHEQYF. The J gene is TRBJ2-1, the V gene TRBV7-9; D tentatively reads TRBD1 or TRBD2 (5 bases each). The DNA matches TRBJ2-7 better at its end, which makes the J call doubtful. Per germline, CDR1 SEHNR and CDR2 FQNEAQ (reference sequence). There are 14 residues in the CDR3.

The J gene is TRBJ2-1, the V gene TRBV3-1, with a possible D match to TRBD2 (5 bases). The CDR3 is 13 amino acids. Deletions cut 4 bases from V and 6 bases from J, with 10 bases between. The germline V gene has CDR1 LGHDT and CDR2 YNNKEL (reference sequence). The CDR3 here is CASSPDEGNEQFF. CDR3 coding DNA: TGTGCCAGCAGCCCCGACGAGGGCAATGAGCAGTTCTTC.

This clonotype was seen more than once but under ten times. The chain joins TRBV12-5 to TRBJ2-7, with D perhaps TRBD1 or TRBD2 (5 bases each). This CDR3 is 14 amino acids long. V was pared by 0 bases and J by 2 bases, with 8 bases between. CDR1 and CDR2 from the germline V gene are LGHNT and FRNRAP. In nucleotides, the CDR3 is TGTGCTAGTGGTTTGGTAGTGGGGGCCTACGAGCAGTACTTC. Its protein product is CASGLVVGAYEQYF.

This clonotype appeared a few times. V is TRBV29-1 and J is TRBJ2-7, with D unclear. Deletions cut 4 bases from V and 2 bases from J, with 9 bases between. Germline V gene data show CDR1 as SQVTM and CDR2 as ANQGSEA. The CDR3 consists of 12 residues. Written as DNA, the CDR3 is TGCAGCGTTGGCCCAGGAGCCTACGAGCAGTACTTC. Its protein is CSVGPGAYEQYF.

The chain combines TRBV25-1 with TRBJ2-1; TRBD2 aligns across 10 bases. This CDR3 has 19 amino acids. The germline V gene has CDR1 MGHDK and CDR2 SYGVNS. V dropped 1 base and J dropped 0; count of bases not matched to a gene: 9. The CDR3 DNA follows: TGTGCCAGCAGTGAATCGGATAGCGGGAGGCCAAGCTCCTACAATGAGCAGTTCTTC. Protein: CASSESDSGRPSSYNEQFF.

This sequence joins TRBV11-1 and TRBJ2-7; D ambiguous. V dropped 5 bases and J dropped 6 bases, with 11 bases sitting between them. This CDR3 contains 12 residues. Germline values: CDR1 SGHAT, CDR2 FQDESV (reference sequence). The CDR3 nucleotides are TGTGCCAGCAGCCCCAGGAGCTCCGAGCAGTACTTC. This codes for CASSPRSSEQYF.

The gene calls are TRBV25-1 and TRBJ2-5; 11 positions agree with TRBD2. The end of the DNA is better explained by TRBJ2-1, so the J call may be wrong. Germline V lookup: CDR1 MGHDK, CDR2 SYGVNS. This CDR3 contains 15 residues. The CDR3 DNA sequence: TGTGCCAGCAGTGAATCTAGCGGGAGGATTGGTGAGCAGTTCTTC. This codes for CASSESSGRIGEQFF.

This clonotype has a handful of counts. This chain uses TRBV12-5 with TRBJ2-5, with D perhaps matching TRBD1 (6 bases). Germline loops: CDR1 LGHNT, CDR2 FRNRAP. The CDR3 loop spans 17 amino acids. Between the trimmed V and J ends, which lost 1 base and 1 base, there was a span of 16 bases. The CDR3 is CASGLGLSGQRQETQYF. CDR3 nucleotide sequence: TGTGCTAGTGGTTTGGGTCTATCTGGACAGCGCCAAGAGACCCAGTACTTC. The complete variable domain, with remaining parts taken from reference TRBV12-5 and TRBJ2-5, reads DARVTQTPRHKVTEMGQEVTMRCQPILGHNTVFWYRQTMMQGLELLAYFRNRAPLDDSGMPKDRFSAEMPDATLATLKIQPSEPRDSAVYFCASGLGLSGQRQETQYFGPGTRLLVL.

This clonotype was observed a handful of times. J is TRBJ2-3 and V is TRBV2; a possible D gene is TRBD1 (5 bases). Germline CDR1 SNHLY, CDR2 FYNNEI. V was clipped by 6 bases and J by 0 bases, with 10 bases between them. The CDR3 is made up of 14 amino acids. The CDR3 DNA follows: TGTGCCAGCAGCAAACAGGCTAGCACAGATACGCAGTATTTT. Its translation is CASSKQASTDTQYF.

The genes are TRBV30 and TRBJ2-6; D might be TRBD2 (5 bases). V lost 2 bases and J lost 12, with 11 bases in between. The CDR3 sequence is 12 residues long. From germline, CDR1 is GTSNPN and CDR2 SVGIG (reference sequence). CDR3 bases: TGTGCCTGGAGTACCCGGGAACGCGTCCTGACTTTC. It codes for CAWSTRERVLTF.

This clonotype was detected a few times. This sequence joins TRBV4-1 and TRBJ2-3; 9 nucleotides line up with TRBD2. This CDR3 comprises 16 residues. The ends lost 0 bases at V and 5 bases at J; junction bases unmatched: 6. Germline lookup yields CDR1 MGHRA and CDR2 YSYEKL. CDR3 DNA sequence: TGCGCCAGCAGCCAAGATAGCGGGAGCCCTGGAGATACGCAGTATTTT. Its protein is CASSQDSGSPGDTQYF.

This clonotype appeared many times. The chain employs TRBV12-5 and TRBJ2-1; no clear D. This CDR3 comprises 11 residues. With 5 bases removed from V and 5 bases from J, the gap between germline ends came to 4 bases. Germline loops: CDR1 LGHNT, CDR2 FRNRAP. This CDR3 reads CASGLNNEQFF. As DNA, the CDR3 is TGTGCTAGTGGTCTCAACAATGAGCAGTTCTTC.

In its sample, this clonotype was seen a few times. The chain employs TRBV18 and TRBJ1-1, with D unclear. The length of the CDR3 is 15 residues. Trimming shortened V by 2 bases and J by 5 bases, and 15 bases separated the two germline ends. The germline V gene encodes CDR1 KGHSH and CDR2 LQKENI. The CDR3 coding sequence is TGTGCCAGCTCACCATCCTCGGGAGGTAGGACTGAAGCTTTCTTT. It translates to CASSPSSGGRTEAFF.

The V gene is TRBV5-1, the J gene TRBJ1-1; D not certain. The V end lost 0 bases, the J end lost 6 bases, and 12 bases lay between the germline ends. The CDR3 runs to 14 residues. From germline, CDR1 is SGHRS and CDR2 YFSETQ. The CDR3 region is CASSLADRRSEAFF. CDR3 nucleotide sequence: TGCGCCAGCAGCTTGGCGGACCGGAGATCTGAAGCTTTCTTT.

This clonotype has just a few counts. V and J are TRBV6-1 and TRBJ1-6, with D tentatively TRBD1 (6 bases). Trimming cost V 0 bases and J 7 bases, with 10 bases left between them. Germline V gene data show CDR1 as MNHNS and CDR2 as SASEGT. The CDR3 covers 15 residues. The CDR3 loop is CASSEAQGWNSPLHF. The CDR3 nucleotides read TGTGCCAGCAGTGAAGCTCAGGGGTGGAATTCACCCCTCCACTTT.

In regard to this clonotype: A much larger clone is a single base away; this may be a read error. This chain connects TRBV21-1 to TRBJ1-5; TRBD1, as called in the table, went unchecked against the DNA. TRBV21-1 is flagged as a pseudogene. The CDR3 consists of 15 residues. CDR3 nucleotide sequence: TGTGCCAGCAGCAAAGTGGACAGGGCCCATCGGCCCCAGCATTTT. Its protein product is CASSKVDRAHRPQHF.

In its sample, this clonotype was seen many times. This chain links TRBV7-9 with TRBJ2-1; 8 bases are a match to TRBD2. The CDR3 runs 17 residues. V lost 5 bases to trimming and J lost 1 base; unmatched junction nucleotides: 10. Germline lookup yields CDR1 SEHNR and CDR2 FQNEAQ (reference sequence). CDR3 loop: CASSRRGGQGSYNEQFF. The DNA of the CDR3 is TGTGCCAGCAGCCGTCGCGGGGGGCAGGGATCCTACAATGAGCAGTTCTTC.

The chain recombines TRBV12-3 or TRBV12-4 with TRBJ2-3; 8 bases align to TRBD1. This CDR3 spans 13 amino acids. V gave up 6 bases and J gave up 15 bases; unmatched junction bases: 14. The CDR3 DNA follows: TGTGCCAGCAGCCGGGACAGGACAGATACGGAATATTTT. Translation gives CASSRDRTDTEYF.

V usage is TRBV7-6 and J usage is TRBJ2-5; D is unclear. Trimming took 8 bases from V and 1 from J, leaving 11 bases between them. Looked up from germline, CDR1 is SGHVS and CDR2 is FNYEAQ. CDR3 size: 13 residues. The CDR3 loop reads CASQSNPQETQYF. The CDR3 DNA reads as TGTGCCAGCCAGAGTAACCCCCAAGAGACCCAGTACTTC.

This clonotype came up a few times. V usage is TRBV20-1 and J usage is TRBJ1-3; D not certain. The CDR3 runs 16 residues. With 1 base removed from V and 1 base from J, the gap between germline ends came to 14 bases. Per germline, CDR1 DFQATT and CDR2 SNEGSKA (reference sequence). The CDR3 reads CSARGPGRGSGNTIYF. The CDR3 DNA follows: TGCAGTGCTAGAGGGCCCGGGCGTGGGTCTGGAAACACCATATATTTT.

This clonotype appeared a few times. The chain carries TRBV18 and TRBJ2-1; possible D gene TRBD1, 6 bases. V was cut by 4 bases and J by 7 bases, with 23 bases left in between. Germline CDR1 KGHSH, CDR2 LQKENI. There are 17 residues in the CDR3. The CDR3 nucleotides are TGTGCCAGCTCACTGCAGGGGATTCTCTCATGGGGGAATGAGCAGTTCTTC. Translated, it gives CASSLQGILSWGNEQFF. Full variable domain (outside the CDR3, taken from reference TRBV18 and TRBJ2-1): NAGVMQNPRHLVRRRGQEARLRCSPMKGHSHVYWYRQLPEEGLKFMVYLQKENIIDESGMPKERFSAEFPKEGPSILRIQQVVRGDSAAYFCASSLQGILSWGNEQFFGPGTRLTVL.